The present T cell receptor beta chain was sequenced within a study of beta chain features in type 1 diabetes. Study outcomes and limitations: Type 1 diabetes patients showed a moderate but significant shortening of TCRB CDR3s in all four CD4+ subsets. Naive, central memory and Treg TCRB repertoires appeared more alike in patients than in healthy donors.

Germline lookup yields CDR1 SGHTA and CDR2 FQGNSA. V shed 1 base and J 5 bases; nucleotides not matched to a gene: 2. This CDR3 has 14 amino acids. The isolated RNA, all of it, was reverse transcribed, so expressed TCRB transcripts were what got sequenced. Method: immunoSEQ multiplex PCR; TCRdb's copy keeps in-frame clones and lacks some. The table shows approximately 600,000 clones, with around 12% occurring only once. About this clone itself: The antigen is not known.

Sequencing used naive CD4+ T cells from blood. This TCR was sampled from a man in his thirties or forties with type 1 diabetes. The chain employs TRBV7-2 and TRBJ1-2, with 9 positions matching TRBD1. CDR3 sequence (DNA): TGTGCCAGCAGCTTAGGGACAGGGGAATATGGCTACACCTTC. Protein: CASSLGTGEYGYTF.